This entry lists 19 T cell receptor beta chains sequenced from one sample in a study of blood T cell repertoires in COVID-19. Measured with immunoSEQ multiplex PCR; TCRdb has only the in-frame clones, and not every one. Here the sample spans 150,000 to 170,000 clones, roughly 83% being singletons. The sample taken for sequencing was peripheral blood. These receptors all come from a woman aged 55-75 years with acute or convalescent COVID-19.

The chain is built from TRBV6-5 and TRBJ1-2, with TRBD1 identical over 8 bases. The CDR3 contains 14 residues. In germline, CDR1 is MNHEY, CDR2 SVGAGI. V lost 5 bases and J lost 3; bases outside the gene matches: 5. The CDR3 bases are TGTGCCAGCAGTCGCGCGGACAGGGACTATGGCTACACCTTC. Amino acids: CASSRADRDYGYTF.

V and J are TRBV10-2 and TRBJ2-2, with 8 bases fitting TRBD1. In germline, CDR1 is WSHSY, CDR2 SAAADI. The CDR3 consists of 16 residues. V gave up 7 bases and J gave up 5 bases; unmatched junction bases: 12. CDR3: CASTPPGQVLTGELFF. Written as DNA, the CDR3 is TGCGCCAGCACCCCCCCGGGACAGGTTTTAACCGGGGAGCTGTTTTTT.

The chain employs TRBV5-1 and TRBJ2-1, with 9 nucleotides matching TRBD1. This CDR3 is 14 amino acids long. CDR1 is SGHRS, CDR2 YFSETQ, per germline. The V and J ends lost 4 bases and 10 bases, in that order; junction bases with no gene match: 9. The CDR3 region has the DNA TGCGCCAGCAGCCCCCTGGGACAGGGAAGAGAGCAGTTCTTC. Its translation is CASSPLGQGREQFF.

The J gene is TRBJ1-2, the V gene TRBV29-1; D call uncertain. The CDR3 totals 14 residues. V gave up 2 bases and J gave up 3 bases, with 13 bases separating them. Germline V gives CDR1 SQVTM, CDR2 ANQGSEA. DNA of the CDR3: TGCAGCGTTGAAAGTCCCGAGCGGCACTATGGCTACACCTTC. Translation: CSVESPERHYGYTF.

CDR3 sequence reads: CASSALGFGGEKLFF. As DNA, the CDR3 is TGTGCCAGCTCCGCCCTCGGTTTTGGAGGCGAAAAACTGTTTTTT. V gene TRBV18 combines with J gene TRBJ1-4; no clear D. Per germline, CDR1 KGHSH and CDR2 LQKENI. Trimming removed 6 bases at V and 8 bases at J, with 19 bases between. This CDR3 comprises 15 residues.

The chain joins TRBV27 to TRBJ1-2; D is unresolved. V was trimmed by 2 bases and J by 5 bases, leaving 12 bases between them. Germline V gives CDR1 MNHEY, CDR2 SMNVEV (reference sequence). The CDR3 is made up of 14 amino acids. The CDR3 sequence: CASSLKVGIYGYTF. The CDR3 bases are TGTGCCAGCAGTTTAAAAGTCGGGATTTATGGCTACACCTTC.

This chain uses TRBV28 with TRBJ1-5; D is ambiguous. V was shortened by 3 bases and J by 3 bases, with 9 bases between the two germline ends. CDR1 is MDHEN, CDR2 SYDVKM, per germline. This CDR3 comprises 14 residues. This CDR3 is CASSFARDNQPQHF. DNA for the CDR3: TGTGCCAGCAGTTTTGCACGGGACAATCAGCCCCAGCATTTT.

The CDR3 reads CASSRTGTQPNYGYTF. The CDR3 coding sequence is TGTGCCAGCAGCCGGACAGGTACCCAACCTAACTATGGCTACACCTTC. V and J are TRBV6-6 and TRBJ1-2; 7 bases line up with TRBD1. Germline V gene lookup returns CDR1 MNHNY and CDR2 SVGAGI (reference sequence). This CDR3 comprises 16 residues. With V trimmed by 6 bases and J by 0 bases, 10 bases remained unmatched.

V and J are TRBV2 and TRBJ2-3, with a tentative D call TRBD1 (5 bases). Germline V gene data show CDR1 as SNHLY and CDR2 as FYNNEI. This CDR3 region has 15 residues. The ends were cut back, 8 bases at V and 1 base at J, with 16 bases in the middle. CDR3 in DNA: TGTGCCAGCGGGGCTGCCTCGACGCGCACAGATACGCAGTATTTT. It encodes CASGAASTRTDTQYF.

The V gene is TRBV7-2, the J gene TRBJ2-7; 7 nucleotides align to TRBD1. Germline CDR1 SGHTA, CDR2 FQGNSA. The CDR3 sequence is 14 residues long. Trimming cost V 5 bases and J 3 bases; bases outside gene matches: 7. The CDR3 region is CASSKSTGNYEQYV. CDR3 sequence (DNA): TGTGCCAGCAGCAAATCGACAGGGAACTACGAGCAGTACGTC.

The chain uses TRBV11-3 and TRBJ2-1; D perhaps matches TRBD1 (6 bases). Germline CDR1 reads SGHNT; CDR2 reads YENEEA. This CDR3 region has 15 residues. V was shortened by 6 bases and J by 5 bases, with 17 bases between the two germline ends. The CDR3 sequence: CASSQGAGENNEQFF. The CDR3 nucleotides are TGTGCCAGCAGTCAAGGGGCAGGGGAAAACAATGAGCAGTTCTTC. Full variable domain (rest looked up from reference TRBV11-3 and TRBJ2-1): EAGVVQSPRYKIIEKKQPVAFWCNPISGHNTLYWYLQNLGQGPELLIRYENEEAVDDSQLPKDRFSAERLKGVDSTLKIQPAELGDSAVYLCASSQGAGENNEQFFGPGTRLTVL.

V usage is TRBV7-2 and J usage is TRBJ1-1, with D perhaps TRBD1 (6 bases). This CDR3 has 14 residues. Trimming stripped 5 bases from V and 5 bases from J, with 15 bases between. Germline CDR1 is SGHTA and CDR2 is FQGNSA. The CDR3 sequence: CASSPPGVRTEAFF. CDR3 nucleotides: TGTGCCAGCAGCCCACCAGGGGTGAGGACTGAAGCTTTCTTT.

This clone was picked up a small number of times. The chain couples TRBV2 to TRBJ1-6; possible D gene TRBD1, 5 bases. This CDR3 has 15 residues. Germline CDR1 and CDR2: SNHLY and FYNNEI. V lost 7 bases and J 3 bases, leaving 13 bases between the germline ends. Written as DNA, the CDR3 is TGTGCCAGCAACAGGAACATTAACTATAATTCACCCCTCCACTTT. Residues: CASNRNINYNSPLHF.

The CDR3, as DNA: TGTGCCAGTAGGAGGACAGGGGGCACTCAGCCCCAGCATTTT. Translation: CASRRTGGTQPQHF. The genes are TRBV19 and TRBJ1-5; 11 bases map to TRBD1. V was pared by 6 bases and J by 6 bases, with 4 bases of the junction left unmatched. The CDR3 runs to 14 residues. Germline V gives CDR1 LNHDA, CDR2 SQIVND (reference sequence).

This clone was seen once. The CDR3 nucleotides read TGTGCCAGCAGTTCGGACAGCTTCAACCCGTTGTACGTC. The encoded protein is CASSSDSFNPLYV. This chain links TRBV6-2 or TRBV6-3 with TRBJ2-7, with D maybe TRBD1 (6 bases). CDR1 is MNHEY, CDR2 SVGEGT, per germline. The CDR3 loop spans 13 amino acids. The V and J ends lost 4 bases and 12 bases respectively, with 19 bases between them.

The genes are TRBV7-9 and TRBJ2-3; D unclear. The V end lost 1 base, the J end lost 2 bases, and 7 bases lay between the germline ends. Germline V gene sequence: CDR1 SEHNR, CDR2 FQNEAQ (reference sequence). The CDR3 is 14 amino acids. CDR3 residues: CASSLGTYTDTQYF. In DNA form, the CDR3 reads TGTGCCAGCAGCTTAGGTACCTACACAGATACGCAGTATTTT.

The V call is TRBV5-4, the J call TRBJ2-2; D gene unclear. The CDR3 length is 15 residues. The ends were cut back, 0 bases at V and 1 base at J, with 7 bases in the middle. Germline CDR1 SGHNT, CDR2 YYREEE (reference sequence). CDR3 sequence: CASSLDSQNTGELFF. The DNA of the CDR3 is TGTGCCAGCAGCTTGGACAGCCAGAACACCGGGGAGCTGTTTTTT.

The chain combines TRBV10-3 with TRBJ1-3, with 7 bases aligning to TRBD1. V was clipped by 7 bases and J by 4 bases; unmatched bases: 10. The CDR3 runs 15 residues. CDR1 is ENHRY and CDR2 is SYGVKD in the germline V gene. The CDR3: CAITEIRGLGNTIYF. In nucleotides, the CDR3 is TGTGCCATCACCGAGATTAGGGGGCTCGGAAACACCATATATTTT.

The chain is built from TRBV6-5 and TRBJ2-5; 11 bases map to TRBD1. Germline V CDR1 and CDR2: MNHEY, SVGAGI. V shed 0 bases and J 4 bases; nucleotides not matched to a gene: 1. This CDR3 is 15 amino acids long. CDR3 nucleotides: TGTGCCAGCAGTTACTCTGGGACAGGGGGAGAGACCCAGTACTTC. This encodes CASSYSGTGGETQYF.